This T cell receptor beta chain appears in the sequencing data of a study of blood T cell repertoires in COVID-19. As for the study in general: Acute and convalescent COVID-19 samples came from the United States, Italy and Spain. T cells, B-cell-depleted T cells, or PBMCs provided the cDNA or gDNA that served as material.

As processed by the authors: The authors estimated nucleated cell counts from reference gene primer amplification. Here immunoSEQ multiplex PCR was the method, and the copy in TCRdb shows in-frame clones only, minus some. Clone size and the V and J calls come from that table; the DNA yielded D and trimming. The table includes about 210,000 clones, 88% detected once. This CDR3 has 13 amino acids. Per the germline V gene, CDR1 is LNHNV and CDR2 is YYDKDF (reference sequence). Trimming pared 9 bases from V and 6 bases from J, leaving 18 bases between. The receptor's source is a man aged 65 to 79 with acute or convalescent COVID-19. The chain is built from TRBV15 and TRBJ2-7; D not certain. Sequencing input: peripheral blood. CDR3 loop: CATLDPGRLEQYF. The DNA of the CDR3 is TGTGCCACTTTGGATCCAGGAAGGCTCGAGCAGTACTTC.